This T cell receptor beta chain appears in the sequencing data of a study of molecular identifiers for immune sequencing clone quantification. Per germline, CDR1 LGHDT and CDR2 YNNKEL (reference sequence). CDR3 length equals 12 residues. V was cut by 5 bases and J by 3 bases, with 8 bases left in between. TCRdb recomputed calls from the PCR reads with MiXCR, one row per CDR3 protein. Found here are 460,000 or so distinct CDR3 sequences, over 20% of them singletons; the top ten hold around 0.86%. The rearrangement uses TRBV3-1 and TRBJ2-7; no reliable D call. The sample comprised naive CD8+ T cells from blood, with Jurkat cell RNA spiked in. Subset given: FACS-sorted CD8+CD4-CCR7+CD45RA+ naive T cells. The source of this sequence is a human donor in good health. Some libraries in this study had Jurkat cell RNA spiked in. Here the CDR3 reads CASSSLFYEQYF. The CDR3, as DNA: TGTGCCAGCAGCTCACTATTCTACGAGCAGTACTTC.